The 21 T cell receptor beta chains presented below share a single source sample, sequenced in a study of neurological immune-mediated disorders. TCRdb called the 5' RACE reads again in MiXCR, with one record for every CDR3 protein. The sample has tens of thousands of distinct CDR3 sequences; roughly 14% are singletons. Sequenced: PBMCs. The receptors originated from a woman aged 50 to 60 with HTLV-1-associated myelopathy (HAM/TSP).

In this sample, this clonotype turned up many times. The chain is built from TRBV7-2 and TRBJ2-3, with D perhaps TRBD1 (6 bases). This CDR3 spans 13 amino acids. Germline CDR1 reads SGHTA; CDR2 reads FQGNSA. Deletions cut 3 bases from V and 4 bases from J, with 8 bases between. CDR3 DNA sequence: TGTGCCAGCAGCTTTGGACAGTCAGATACGCAGTATTTT. It is translated as CASSFGQSDTQYF. The variable domain in full, with the rest retrieved from reference TRBV7-2 and TRBJ2-3, is GAGVSQSPSNKVTEKGKDVELRCDPISGHTALYWYRQSLGQGLEFLIYFQGNSAPDKSGLPSDRFSAERTGGSVSTLTIQRTQQEDSAVYLCASSFGQSDTQYFGPGTRLTVL.

This clonotype has at least ten counts. The rearrangement joins TRBV20-1 to TRBJ2-7; the D is unclear. The V gene's germline CDR1 is DFQATT and CDR2 SNEGSKA (reference sequence). The CDR3 runs to 12 residues. Trimming shortened V by 5 bases and J by 4 bases, and 12 bases separated the two germline ends. The CDR3 is CSASLTGYEQYF. In nucleotides, the CDR3 is TGCAGTGCTTCATTGACCGGGTACGAGCAGTACTTC.

This clonotype was seen ten or more times. This chain uses TRBV20-1 with TRBJ2-1, with TRBD2 identical over 9 bases. J lost 5 bases, V lost 0 bases, and 8 bases had no gene match. The CDR3 length is 16 residues. From germline, CDR1 is DFQATT and CDR2 SNEGSKA (reference sequence). The chain's CDR3 is CSARDVGRGGNNEQFF. CDR3 sequence (DNA): TGCAGTGCTAGAGATGTCGGGCGGGGGGGAAACAATGAGCAGTTCTTC.

The table lists this clonotype with many counts. The J gene is TRBJ2-2, the V gene TRBV7-2, with D maybe TRBD1 (6 bases). The CDR3 consists of 16 residues. Germline V gives CDR1 SGHTA, CDR2 FQGNSA. Deletions cut 5 bases from V and 0 bases from J, with 13 bases between. DNA for the CDR3: TGTGCCAGCAGCCCACGACAGGTTTCGAACACCGGGGAGCTGTTTTTT. This encodes CASSPRQVSNTGELFF.

This clonotype was recorded at least ten times. The rearrangement links TRBV4-3 to TRBJ2-3, with D possibly TRBD2 on 5 matching bases. Germline CDR1 is LGHNA and CDR2 is YSLEER. CDR3 length: 14 amino acids. V was shortened by 1 base and J by 3 bases, with 8 bases between the two germline ends. This CDR3 reads CASSQVIATDTQYF. The CDR3 nucleotides read TGCGCCAGCAGCCAAGTTATAGCGACAGATACGCAGTATTTT.

This clonotype has a count of ten or more. The chain combines TRBV10-3 with TRBJ2-3; no firm D call. The length of the CDR3 is 15 residues. Germline-derived CDR1 and CDR2 are ENHRY and SYGVKD. Trimming pared 7 bases from V and 1 base from J, leaving 15 bases between. This CDR3 is CAITSMGLGTDTQYF. CDR3 nucleotides: TGTGCCATCACGAGTATGGGGTTAGGCACAGATACGCAGTATTTT.

This clonotype appeared many times. V and J are TRBV15 and TRBJ1-3; 7 nucleotides agree with TRBD1. The junction had 2 bases not matched to a gene; V was cut back by 3 bases and J by 0 bases. There are 15 residues in the CDR3. The germline V gene has CDR1 LNHNV and CDR2 YYDKDF (reference sequence). CDR3 nucleotides: TGTGCCACCAGCAGTAGACAGGGCTCTGGAAACACCATATATTTT. Translating it yields CATSSRQGSGNTIYF.

This clonotype has ten or more counts. The V call is TRBV5-1, the J call TRBJ1-6; D gene ambiguous. Germline lookup yields CDR1 SGHRS and CDR2 YFSETQ. V lost 4 bases to trimming and J lost 10 bases, with 12 bases between them. This CDR3 is 13 amino acids long. This CDR3 reads CASSEGERSPLHF. In nucleotides, the CDR3 is TGCGCCAGCAGCGAGGGTGAAAGATCACCCCTCCACTTT.

This clonotype was recorded many times. The chain carries TRBV29-1 and TRBJ1-2; tentatively, D is TRBD1 (6 bases). This CDR3 has 13 amino acids. Deletions cut 4 bases from V and 0 bases from J, with 9 bases between. Germline CDR1 SQVTM, CDR2 ANQGSEA. Here the CDR3 DNA reads TGCAGCGTTGGGGGGCAAGCTAACTATGGCTACACCTTC. Protein sequence: CSVGGQANYGYTF.

Notes on this clonotype: Germline is not matched at one junction end, which may reflect a read error. The chain employs TRBV3-1 and TRBJ1-4, with D possibly being TRBD1 (5 bases). The CDR3 sequence is 11 residues long. Germline CDR1 reads LGHDT; CDR2 reads YNNKEL (reference sequence). The DNA of the CDR3 is TGTGCCAGCAGCAGACGGGGCGTTCTGTCTTTT. Translating gives CASSRRGVLSF.

In this sample, this clonotype turned up a few times. The chain recombines TRBV20-1 with TRBJ2-3; 7 bases agree with TRBD1. The V segment lost 7 bases and the J segment 0 bases; nucleotides outside the gene matches: 1. The CDR3 length is 12 residues. Germline assignment: CDR1 DFQATT and CDR2 SNEGSKA (reference sequence). CDR3 amino acids: CSGDSSTDTQYF. The DNA of the CDR3 is TGCAGTGGGGACAGTAGCACAGATACGCAGTATTTT.

This clonotype was detected ten times or more. The chain recombines TRBV11-2 with TRBJ1-1; the D gene is possibly TRBD1 (5 bases). This CDR3 has 13 amino acids. The germline gives CDR1 SGHAT, CDR2 FQNNGV. V was shortened by 0 bases and J by 9 bases, with 11 bases between the two germline ends. CDR3 protein: CASSLDLGAQAFF. CDR3 nucleotide sequence: TGTGCCAGCAGCTTAGATCTAGGGGCGCAAGCTTTCTTT.

This clonotype was observed many times. The chain recombines TRBV5-1 with TRBJ1-1, with D hard to call. V gave up 7 bases and J gave up 2 bases, with 12 bases separating them. Germline-derived CDR1 and CDR2 are SGHRS and YFSETQ. This CDR3 comprises 13 residues. CDR3 protein: CASHEVRNTEAFF. As DNA, the CDR3 is TGCGCCAGCCACGAGGTACGAAACACTGAAGCTTTCTTT. Combining the CDR3 with reference TRBV5-1 and TRBJ1-1 gives the whole variable domain KAGVTQTPRYLIKTRGQQVTLSCSPISGHRSVSWYQQTPGQGLQFLFEYFSETQRNKGNFPGRFSGRQFSNSRSEMNVSTLELGDSALYLCASHEVRNTEAFFGQGTRLTVV.

This clonotype is medium-sized by share. This chain connects TRBV5-1 to TRBJ2-7; D is undetermined. CDR1 and CDR2 (germline): SGHRS, YFSETQ. The CDR3 loop spans 17 amino acids. V was pared by 1 base and J by 3 bases, with 20 bases between. The CDR3 coding sequence is TGCGCCAGCAGCTTGCGTGGTCAGCCCACCAAGGGCTACGAGCAGTACGTC. Translated, it gives CASSLRGQPTKGYEQYV.

This clonotype was found many times. Compared with germline, one end of the junction differs, possibly owing to a read error. The chain carries TRBV5-1 and TRBJ2-3; D unclear. This CDR3 comprises 12 residues. The V gene's germline CDR1 is SGHRS and CDR2 YFSETQ. CDR3: CASSLSTDTQYF. CDR3 coding DNA: TGTGCCAGCAGCCTTTCCACAGATACGCAGTATTTT. Together with reference TRBV5-1 and TRBJ2-3, the CDR3 gives the full variable domain: KAGVTQTPRYLIKTRGQQVTLSCSPISGHRSVSWYQQTPGQGLQFLFEYFSETQRNKGNFPGRFSGRQFSNSRSEMNVSTLELGDSALYLCASSLSTDTQYFGPGTRLTVL.

The V gene is TRBV28, the J gene TRBJ1-2; D may be TRBD1 (5 bases). V lost 7 bases, J lost 8 bases, and 17 bases lay in between. Germline V CDR1 and CDR2: MDHEN, SYDVKM. The CDR3 loop spans 13 amino acids. The CDR3 sequence is CASTSRRAGGYTF. The CDR3 DNA reads TGTGCCAGCACCTCACGCAGGGCCGGCGGCTACACCTTC.

This clonotype was seen ten or more times. The chain carries TRBV20-1 and TRBJ2-3; TRBD2 aligns across 8 bases. V lost 0 bases and J lost 0; bases outside the gene matches: 5. CDR1 and CDR2 from the germline V gene are DFQATT and SNEGSKA (reference sequence). This CDR3 has 16 amino acids. The CDR3 bases are TGCAGTGCTAGAGACGTAGCGGGGCCGAGCACAGATACGCAGTATTTT. It is translated as CSARDVAGPSTDTQYF.

This clonotype was detected ten times or more. J is TRBJ2-3 and V is TRBV20-1; 10 positions agree with TRBD2. The J segment lost 6 bases and the V segment lost 3 bases, leaving 12 bases of the junction unmatched. This CDR3 region has 16 residues. Per germline, CDR1 DFQATT and CDR2 SNEGSKA (reference sequence). CDR3 residues: CSASVPPAGGRDTQYF. The CDR3, as DNA: TGCAGTGCTAGTGTTCCTCCAGCGGGGGGGCGCGATACGCAGTATTTT.

The chain couples TRBV5-1 to TRBJ2-2; the D gene could be TRBD1 or TRBD2 (5 bases each). Germline V CDR1 and CDR2: SGHRS, YFSETQ. The CDR3 covers 14 residues. In DNA form, the CDR3 reads TGCTCCGCCCAGAGGACTGGGGGCACCGGGGAGCTGTTTTTT. The encoded protein is CSAQRTGGTGELFF.

This clonotype was observed many times. The chain couples TRBV10-3 to TRBJ1-3, with D perhaps matching TRBD1 (6 bases). Deletions cut 4 bases from V and 0 bases from J, with 13 bases between. The CDR3 spans 16 residues. Germline loops: CDR1 ENHRY, CDR2 SYGVKD. The CDR3 DNA is TGTGCCATCAGTGTGGGACACCCGAGCTCTGGAAACACCATATATTTT. It is translated as CAISVGHPSSGNTIYF.

In its sample, this clonotype was seen many times. The rearrangement links TRBV20-1 to TRBJ2-1; 12 nucleotides agree with TRBD2. Germline V gene lookup returns CDR1 DFQATT and CDR2 SNEGSKA (reference sequence). The CDR3 is 17 amino acids. V shed 3 bases, J shed 10 bases, and the junction held 16 bases outside the gene matches. The CDR3 sequence: CSASSGVGTSGGREQFF. The CDR3 DNA is TGCAGTGCTAGTAGTGGGGTTGGTACTAGCGGGGGGCGAGAGCAGTTCTTC.